Presented here are 8 T cell receptor beta chains from one specimen sequenced in a study of T cell changes during pregnancy in multiple sclerosis. Repertoires were generated with immunoSEQ multiplex PCR, while TCRdb's copy carries only in-frame clones and drops some. The sample lists about 50,000 clones, about 90% seen once, with 0.35% to 0.45% in the top ten. Material: CD4+ T cells from peripheral blood mononuclear cells, obtained after pregnancy. These receptor sequences come from a female donor with multiple sclerosis, enrolled in a pregnancy study.

The V call is TRBV19, the J call TRBJ2-7; 9 bases fit TRBD1. Trimming at V came to 3 bases and at J to 6 bases, leaving 9 bases not matched to a gene. The CDR3 covers 15 residues. From germline, CDR1 is LNHDA and CDR2 SQIVND (reference sequence). Written as DNA, the CDR3 is TGTGCCAGTAGTATCTCCGGGACAGGGTGGCTCGAGCAGTACTTC. This codes for CASSISGTGWLEQYF.

This sequence joins TRBV11-2 and TRBJ2-7; tentatively, D is TRBD1 (6 bases). CDR1 is SGHAT and CDR2 is FQNNGV in the germline V gene. V was shortened by 3 bases and J by 7 bases, with 22 bases between the two germline ends. The CDR3 is 16 residues long. The CDR3 is CASSLSLAGAFREQYF. The CDR3 nucleotides are TGTGCCAGCAGCTTGAGTTTGGCAGGGGCTTTTAGAGAGCAGTACTTC. Supplemented by reference TRBV11-2 and TRBJ2-7, the full variable domain reads EAGVAQSPRYKIIEKRQSVAFWCNPISGHATLYWYQQILGQGPKLLIQFQNNGVVDDSQLPKDRFSAERLKGVDSTLKIQPAKLEDSAVYLCASSLSLAGAFREQYFGPGTRLTVT.

V is TRBV7-8 and J is TRBJ1-5; D might be TRBD1 (5 bases). The V gene's germline CDR1 is SGHVS and CDR2 FQNEAQ. The CDR3 consists of 15 residues. V lost 2 bases and J lost 6, with 14 bases in between. The chain's CDR3 is CASSLSSGGGQPQHF. Here the CDR3 DNA reads TGTGCCAGCAGCTTAAGTTCCGGGGGTGGTCAGCCCCAGCATTTT.

This clone appeared a single time. The chain links TRBV6-1 to TRBJ2-1; TRBD2 aligns across 7 bases. Trimming at V came to 4 bases and at J to 2 bases, leaving 5 bases not matched to a gene. The CDR3 is 15 residues long. Germline CDR1 and CDR2: MNHNS and SASEGT. The CDR3 loop is CASSGTSATYNEQFF. The CDR3 DNA reads as TGTGCCAGCAGTGGAACTAGCGCGACCTACAATGAGCAGTTCTTC.

CDR3 in DNA: TGTGCCTGGGACTATAAGCCGAGCGGCTACACCTTC. Encoded protein: CAWDYKPSGYTF. This chain uses TRBV30 with TRBJ1-2; D gene ambiguous. This CDR3 contains 12 residues. The germline V gene encodes CDR1 GTSNPN and CDR2 SVGIG (reference sequence). Trimming left V 5 bases short and J 8 bases short, with 15 bases between.

The rearrangement links TRBV5-1 to TRBJ2-1, with TRBD2 matching over 9 bases. The CDR3 runs to 16 residues. V was clipped by 0 bases and J by 2 bases; unmatched bases: 3. Looked up from germline, CDR1 is SGHRS and CDR2 is YFSETQ. CDR3: CASSLGPSGAYNEQFF. The CDR3 nucleotides read TGCGCCAGCAGCTTGGGCCCTAGCGGGGCCTACAATGAGCAGTTCTTC.

The CDR3 DNA reads TGTGCCAGCAGTTCTGGACTAGCGGGAGGTTATGAGACCCAGTACTTC. The encoded protein is CASSSGLAGGYETQYF. The genes are TRBV28 and TRBJ2-5; 14 nucleotides agree with TRBD2. Germline V gene lookup returns CDR1 MDHEN and CDR2 SYDVKM. The trim removed 4 bases at V and 5 bases at J, leaving 6 bases unmatched. This CDR3 region has 16 residues.

This chain uses TRBV18 with TRBJ2-5; maybe TRBD1 (5 bases). The CDR3 has 14 amino acids. Germline V gene data show CDR1 as KGHSH and CDR2 as LQKENI. V was cut by 3 bases and J by 4 bases, with 12 bases left in between. The CDR3 region has the DNA TGTGCCAGCTCACCGGGGCGATCCCCAGAGACCCAGTACTTC. This encodes CASSPGRSPETQYF.